This T cell receptor (beta chain) was captured in a study of monozygotic twins with inflammatory bowel disease. General study points: Different T cell subtypes could not be distinguished.

A remark on this clonotype: Antigen unknown.

Following a re-call of the 5' RACE reads, TCRdb has one entry per CDR3 protein and lacks DNA. The repertoire table contains around 100,000 distinct CDR3 sequences. The receptor comes from a human donor with ulcerative colitis or Crohn's disease, or a healthy co-twin of an affected twin (not recorded which). Specimen: blood.

The CDR3 protein is CASSQDGPRGAYEQYF. The rearrangement joins TRBV4-3 to TRBJ2-7; with no DNA, the TCRdb D assignment of TRBD2 cannot be verified. Per germline, CDR1 LGHNA and CDR2 YSLEER. The CDR3 is made up of 16 amino acids.